These 4 T cell receptor beta chains were all obtained from the same sample, sequenced in a study of cytomegalovirus exposure and HLA in healthy donors. A multiplex PCR was run with 60 Vbeta primers and 13 Jbeta primers. Sequencing used immunoSEQ multiplex PCR; TCRdb keeps in-frame clones, though not all of them. The sample has 200,000 to 250,000 clones, over 65% seen once. Sequencing was done on a sample of PBMCs. These TCRs come from a man younger than 35 in good health and CMV-seronegative.

The chain is built from TRBV5-1 and TRBJ2-7; 8 positions agree with TRBD1. Germline-derived CDR1 and CDR2 are SGHRS and YFSETQ. The CDR3 sequence is 14 residues long. With 4 bases clipped from V and 6 bases from J, the junction kept 9 bases outside the gene matches. CDR3 bases: TGCGCCAGCAGCCCCGGACAGGGTACCTCCGAGCAGTACTTC. The encoded protein is CASSPGQGTSEQYF. The full variable domain, with the rest looked up from reference TRBV5-1 and TRBJ2-7, is KAGVTQTPRYLIKTRGQQVTLSCSPISGHRSVSWYQQTPGQGLQFLFEYFSETQRNKGNFPGRFSGRQFSNSRSEMNVSTLELGDSALYLCASSPGQGTSEQYFGPGTRLTVT.

This clone was seen just once. The DNA of the CDR3 is TGTGCCAGCAGTATGGGACAGGGGAGCACAGATACGCAGTATTTT. Protein product: CASSMGQGSTDTQYF. V and J are TRBV6-1 and TRBJ2-3; 10 bases fit TRBD1. Germline CDR1 MNHNS, CDR2 SASEGT. Trimming at V came to 5 bases and at J to 0 bases, leaving 2 bases not matched to a gene. The CDR3 is 15 amino acids.

The gene calls are TRBV18 and TRBJ1-1, with 7 bases identical to TRBD1. Losses at the gene ends were 3 bases for V and 2 bases for J; bases not matched to a gene: 6. Looked up from germline, CDR1 is KGHSH and CDR2 is LQKENI. This CDR3 contains 15 residues. CDR3: CASSPVQGTNTEAFF. For the CDR3, the DNA is TGTGCCAGCTCACCTGTACAGGGGACTAACACTGAAGCTTTCTTT.

This chain links TRBV7-2 with TRBJ2-5; D is ambiguous. The closer fit of TRBJ2-7 to the DNA end suggests the J call may be wrong. The CDR3 is 13 amino acids. Germline lookup yields CDR1 SGHTA and CDR2 FQGNSA. The CDR3 sequence is CASSLGNPYEQYF. CDR3 in DNA: TGTGCCAGCAGCTTGGGCAATCCCTACGAGCAGTACTTC.